This TCR beta chain was captured in a study of blood T cell repertoires in COVID-19. Data came from immunoSEQ multiplex PCR; TCRdb stores just in-frame clones and leaves some out. The table has about 190,000 clones, around 90% seen once. The CDR3 runs 13 residues. Germline V gene lookup returns CDR1 GTSNPN and CDR2 SVGIG (reference sequence). V was pared by 4 bases and J by 6 bases, with 16 bases between. The chain is built from TRBV30 and TRBJ2-7, with D possibly being TRBD1 (5 bases). This TCR came from a human donor in a cohort sampled during active COVID-19. The specimen was peripheral blood. This chain's CDR3 is CAWKLSGISEQYF. The DNA for the CDR3 is TGTGCCTGGAAGTTGTCAGGGATCAGCGAGCAGTACTTC.